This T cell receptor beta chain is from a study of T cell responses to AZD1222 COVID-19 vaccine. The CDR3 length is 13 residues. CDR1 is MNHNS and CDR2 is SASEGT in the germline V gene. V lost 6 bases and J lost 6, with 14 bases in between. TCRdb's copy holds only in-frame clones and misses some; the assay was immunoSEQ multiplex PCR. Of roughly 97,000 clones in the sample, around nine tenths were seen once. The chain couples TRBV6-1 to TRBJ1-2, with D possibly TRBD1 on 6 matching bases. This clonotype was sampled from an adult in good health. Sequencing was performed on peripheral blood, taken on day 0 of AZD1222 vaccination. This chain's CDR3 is CASSPRGGHGYTF. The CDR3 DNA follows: TGTGCCAGCAGCCCGAGGGGGGGGCATGGCTACACCTTC.